This T cell receptor (beta chain) was profiled in a study of OX40 agonist ivuxolimab in advanced cancers. Regarding the research as a whole: Ivuxolimab, which targeted the costimulatory receptor OX40 (CD134), was an agonistic, fully human IgG2 monoclonal antibody. The monotherapy dose-escalation portion (N of about 50 patients) of the phase I ivuxolimab trial is reported in the paper. Patients were allowed to have had prior anti-PD-1, anti-PD-L1 or anti-CTLA-4 therapy, and 40% to 45% of the dose-escalation patients had previously received checkpoint inhibitors. In the dose-escalation cohort, approximately 82% of patients were male, and the mean age was about 55 years, with a range of about 20 to 79. Partial responses occurred in three dose-escalation patients, of whom one had hepatocellular carcinoma and two had cutaneous melanoma. Peripheral TCRbeta sequencing was intended to test whether TCR sequence diversity was altered and clonal T-cell expansion was caused by ivuxolimab. Intravenous ivuxolimab was administered to patients every 2 weeks at six dose levels: 0.01, 0.1, 0.3, 1.5, 3 and 10 mg/kg. Of the 50 or so patients in dose escalation, some 19 had hepatocellular carcinoma, some 15 had melanoma, 9 had renal cell carcinoma and 9 had head and neck cancer. The paper as a whole reports these results and caveats: Clonal expansion of both CD4+ and CD8+ blood T cells was observed from baseline to week 6 at doses 0.1 to 3.0 mg/kg. Which antigens the clonally expanded peripheral T cells were specific for was not determined. Low levels of normalized T-cell clonal expansion were also seen in some nonresponding patients. After ivuxolimab, expanded clones were on average more numerous among CD8+ T cells than among CD4+ T cells. In partial responders in the 0.1-3.0 mg/kg groups, normalized peripheral clonal expansion was found to be among the lowest, especially among CD8+ T cells.

Genomic DNA was extracted from sorted cells for sequencing of the TCRbeta CDR3 region. TCRbeta CDR3 regions were sequenced using the immunoSEQ Assay. The clones in this table, taken by TCRdb from immuneACCESS, are in-frame only. Not every clone is retained; where verified, under half of the shortfall comes from an unresolved V gene, and the cause of the rest is unknown. This sample comprises roughly 59,000 clones, approximately 84% of them detected only once. Around 2.1% of the sample goes to the ten largest clones. In the case of this clone: Its antigen is unknown. Qualities for individual bases were not recorded, and no much larger clone is one base off.

Patients with autoimmune disease history or receiving systemic immunosuppression were excluded from the trial. Peripheral blood for TCR sequencing was collected from all dose cohorts at baseline, on cycle 4 day 1, and on cycle 7 day 1. The samples were taken from a phase I, first-in-human, multicenter, open-label dose-escalation trial of ivuxolimab. Adults with locally advanced or metastatic head and neck squamous cell, hepatocellular, melanoma or renal cell carcinoma were enrolled in the trial. Before TCR sequencing, CD4+ T cells and CD8+ T cells from peripheral blood were sorted into separate populations. The CDR3 contains 15 residues, cysteine and phenylalanine counted. This entry keeps only the CDR3 DNA: 45 bases, framed from base 1. The germline V and J ends show losses of 3 bases and 6 bases respectively, and no gene match explains 5 bases of the junction. CDR1 and CDR2 are drawn from the germline V gene (reference sequence): WNHNN, SYGVQD.

The material was CD4+ or CD8+ T cells sorted from blood, obtained in a trial of the OX40 agonist ivuxolimab. The clonotype was recovered from an adult with an advanced solid tumor such as melanoma, head and neck, liver or kidney cancer. The chain is encoded by TRBV10-1 joined to TRBJ2-1, with 10 middle bases fitting TRBD2. The DNA sequence follows: TGCGCCAGCAGTGATTTGCTAGCGGGGGTCAATGAGCAGTTCTTC. Its protein is CASSDLLAGVNEQFF.